Each of the 15 T cell receptor beta chains below was sequenced from the same sample in a study of cytomegalovirus exposure and HLA in healthy donors. The PCR used 60 Vbeta and 13 Jbeta primers. Assay used: immunoSEQ multiplex PCR; TCRdb lists only in-frame clones, some missing. This sample carries about 190,000 clones, about 89% of them seen once, and the ten largest clones take roughly 1.3%. Sequencing used PBMCs. These TCRs come from a man aged 25 to 40 in good health and CMV-seronegative.

The chain uses TRBV28 and TRBJ2-1; 8 positions agree with TRBD2. The CDR3 covers 13 residues. CDR1 and CDR2 (germline): MDHEN, SYDVKM. Trimming cost V 5 bases and J 15 bases; bases outside gene matches: 12. The CDR3 sequence is CASSPGLALWTFF. CDR3 coding DNA: TGTGCCAGCAGTCCTGGACTAGCTCTCTGGACGTTCTTC.

The rearrangement links TRBV19 to TRBJ2-1; D is uncertain. CDR3 length: 13 amino acids. CDR1 and CDR2 (germline): LNHDA, SQIVND (reference sequence). V was clipped by 1 base and J by 7 bases, with 8 bases between them. This chain's CDR3 is CASSIVVRNEQFF. The CDR3 region has the DNA TGTGCCAGTAGTATAGTGGTCAGGAATGAGCAGTTCTTC.

V and J are TRBV27 and TRBJ2-5; tentatively, D is TRBD1 (5 bases). The J call may not be correct, given that the DNA end is closer to TRBJ2-7. The CDR3 is 14 residues long. Germline CDR1 MNHEY, CDR2 SMNVEV (reference sequence). The DNA of the CDR3 is TGTGCCAGCAGCCCATTCAGGGCCTCCTACGAGCAGTACTTC. Translating it yields CASSPFRASYEQYF.

V is TRBV18 and J is TRBJ1-1, with 9 bases that match TRBD1. CDR3 length: 15 residues. Trimming removed 3 bases from V and 5 bases from J; junction bases left unmatched: 7. The germline V gene has CDR1 KGHSH and CDR2 LQKENI. CDR3: CASSPRGQGRTEAFF. The CDR3 DNA reads as TGTGCCAGCTCACCTAGGGGACAGGGTAGGACTGAAGCTTTCTTT.

This chain links TRBV6-6 with TRBJ1-5; D unclear. The CDR3 extends over 13 amino acids. The ends were cut back, 7 bases at V and 7 bases at J, with 14 bases in the middle. Germline V gives CDR1 MNHNY, CDR2 SVGAGI (reference sequence). CDR3 in amino acids: CASTPGSVQPQHF. CDR3 in DNA: TGTGCCAGCACCCCCGGGTCGGTCCAGCCCCAGCATTTT.

V is TRBV7-2 and J is TRBJ2-1; 7 bases match TRBD2. The germline CDR1 and CDR2 sequences are SGHTA and FQGNSA. This CDR3 region has 15 residues. Trimming removed 4 bases from V and 8 bases from J; junction bases left unmatched: 11. DNA of the CDR3: TGTGCCAGCAGCTACCGGGGGAGGGCCGGCGATGAGCAGTTCTTC. This sequence encodes CASSYRGRAGDEQFF.

This chain links TRBV15 with TRBJ2-7, with 8 bases matching TRBD1. The germline V gene encodes CDR1 LNHNV and CDR2 YYDKDF (reference sequence). The CDR3 covers 16 residues. With V trimmed by 1 base and J by 6 bases, 11 bases remained unmatched. The CDR3 is CATSRVKDRAFSEQYF. In DNA, the CDR3 is TGTGCCACCAGCAGAGTTAAGGACAGGGCTTTTTCCGAGCAGTACTTC.

The CDR3 sequence: CASSNDRGLNTEAFF. Written as DNA, the CDR3 is TGTGCCAGCAGCAACGACAGGGGCCTGAACACTGAAGCTTTCTTT. The chain joins TRBV7-6 to TRBJ1-1; 8 bases map to TRBD1. V lost 5 bases and J lost 0; bases outside the gene matches: 5. CDR1 and CDR2 (germline): SGHVS, FNYEAQ. The CDR3 totals 15 residues.

The chain recombines TRBV14 with TRBJ1-2, with 10 nucleotides matching TRBD1. V was clipped by 0 bases and J by 2 bases; unmatched bases: 3. In germline, CDR1 is SGHDN, CDR2 FVKESK. The CDR3 sequence is 16 residues long. In nucleotides, the CDR3 is TGTGCCAGCAGCCAAGATCGGACAGGGGGGAACTATGGCTACACCTTC. Its protein is CASSQDRTGGNYGYTF.

V gene TRBV7-9 combines with J gene TRBJ2-1; TRBD1 matches 8 bases. The CDR3 is 14 residues long. CDR1 and CDR2 (germline): SEHNR, FQNEAQ (reference sequence). Trimming removed 4 bases from V and 5 bases from J; junction bases left unmatched: 4. The CDR3 sequence is CASSSYRGDNEQFF. Written as DNA, the CDR3 is TGTGCCAGCAGCTCTTACAGGGGGGACAATGAGCAGTTCTTC. The variable domain in full, with the rest retrieved from reference TRBV7-9 and TRBJ2-1, is DTGVSQNPRHKITKRGQNVTFRCDPISEHNRLYWYRQTLGQGPEFLTYFQNEAQLEKSRLLSDRFSAERPKGSFSTLEIQRTEQGDSAMYLCASSSYRGDNEQFFGPGTRLTVL.

The chain has TRBV5-6 and TRBJ2-7, with unresolved D. The length of the CDR3 is 13 residues. Germline-derived CDR1 and CDR2 are SGHDT and YYEEEE. V shed 0 bases and J shed 2 bases, with 6 bases lying between them. This CDR3 reads CASSLGRPYEQYF. CDR3 nucleotide sequence: TGTGCCAGCAGCTTGGGTCGTCCCTACGAGCAGTACTTC.

The rearrangement joins TRBV7-9 to TRBJ1-5; 7 bases agree with TRBD1. V lost 1 base and J lost 5; bases outside the gene matches: 11. CDR3 length: 17 amino acids. Germline lookup yields CDR1 SEHNR and CDR2 FQNEAQ (reference sequence). The CDR3 region has the DNA TGTGCCAGCAGCTTAGATTTGAGAGGACAGGTTGATCAGCCCCAGCATTTT. Amino acids: CASSLDLRGQVDQPQHF. Combining the CDR3 with reference TRBV7-9 and TRBJ1-5 gives the whole variable domain DTGVSQNPRHKITKRGQNVTFRCDPISEHNRLYWYRQTLGQGPEFLTYFQNEAQLEKSRLLSDRFSAERPKGSFSTLEIQRTEQGDSAMYLCASSLDLRGQVDQPQHFGDGTRLSIL.

The rearrangement uses TRBV7-2 and TRBJ1-2, with 9 bases aligning to TRBD1. The V gene end was trimmed by 5 bases and the J gene end by 6 bases; junction bases not matched to a gene: 10. The germline CDR1 and CDR2 sequences are SGHTA and FQGNSA. The CDR3 covers 15 residues. The CDR3 sequence: CASSLLPTGGDGYTF. The CDR3, as DNA: TGTGCCAGCAGCCTCCTCCCGACAGGGGGTGATGGCTACACCTTC.

The chain has TRBV11-2 and TRBJ2-1; TRBD2 aligns across 11 bases. The CDR3 runs 16 residues. V gave up 1 base and J gave up 9 bases; unmatched junction bases: 8. The germline V gene has CDR1 SGHAT and CDR2 FQNNGV. The DNA of the CDR3 is TGTGCCAGCAGCTTAGCAGCGACTAGCGGGGTTGGTGAGCAGTTCTTC. Protein product: CASSLAATSGVGEQFF. The full variable domain, in which reference TRBV11-2 and TRBJ2-1 provide the parts outside the CDR3, is EAGVAQSPRYKIIEKRQSVAFWCNPISGHATLYWYQQILGQGPKLLIQFQNNGVVDDSQLPKDRFSAERLKGVDSTLKIQPAKLEDSAVYLCASSLAATSGVGEQFFGPGTRLTVL.

This clone came up once. The V gene is TRBV30, the J gene TRBJ2-7; a possible D gene is TRBD1 (5 bases). V was clipped by 1 base and J by 1 base, with 11 bases between them. Germline V gene lookup returns CDR1 GTSNPN and CDR2 SVGIG (reference sequence). The CDR3 length is 14 residues. The CDR3 protein is CAWSAQGISYEQYF. CDR3 nucleotide sequence: TGTGCCTGGAGTGCGCAGGGAATTTCCTACGAGCAGTACTTC.